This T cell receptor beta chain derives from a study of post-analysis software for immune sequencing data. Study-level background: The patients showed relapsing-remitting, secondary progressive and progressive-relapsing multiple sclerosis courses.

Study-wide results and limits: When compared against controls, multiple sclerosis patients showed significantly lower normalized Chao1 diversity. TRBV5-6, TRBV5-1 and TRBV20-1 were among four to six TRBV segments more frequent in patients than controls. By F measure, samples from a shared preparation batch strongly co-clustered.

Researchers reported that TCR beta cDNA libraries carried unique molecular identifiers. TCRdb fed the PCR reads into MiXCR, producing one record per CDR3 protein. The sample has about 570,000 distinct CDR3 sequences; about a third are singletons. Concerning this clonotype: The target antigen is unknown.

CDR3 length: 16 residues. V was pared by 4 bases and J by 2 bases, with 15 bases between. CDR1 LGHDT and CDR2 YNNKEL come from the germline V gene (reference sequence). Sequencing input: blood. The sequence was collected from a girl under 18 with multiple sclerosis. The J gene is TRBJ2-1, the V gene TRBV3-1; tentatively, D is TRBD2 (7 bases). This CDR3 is CASSPTPGGPYNEQFF. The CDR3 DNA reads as TGTGCCAGCAGCCCCACCCCCGGGGGGCCCTACAATGAGCAGTTCTTC.